Given below is one TCR beta chain in context. This sample was included in a study of blood T cell repertoires in COVID-19. Study details: Sites across the United States, Italy and Spain contributed samples from acute and convalescent COVID-19.

CDR1 SGHRS and CDR2 YFSETQ come from the germline V gene. V was clipped by 0 bases and J by 7 bases; unmatched bases: 8. This CDR3 contains 15 residues. Method: immunoSEQ multiplex PCR; TCRdb's copy keeps in-frame clones and lacks some. The sample shows under 80,000 clones, about 90% of them seen only once. The J gene is TRBJ1-2, the V gene TRBV5-1, with TRBD1 matching over 8 bases. The material sequenced was peripheral blood. This clonotype was obtained from a human donor in a cohort sampled during active COVID-19. The CDR3 sequence: CASSLEAGGARGYTF. In DNA form, the CDR3 reads TGCGCCAGCAGCTTGGAGGCAGGGGGCGCTCGTGGCTACACCTTC.